This T cell receptor beta chain was observed in a study of T cells in Graves' hyperthyroidism and ophthalmopathy. Whole-study results and caveats: Model output signaled ophthalmopathy a median 6.5 months ahead of onset. Among thyroid clonotypes expanded above 0.001, most also appeared in blood.

Authors of the study amplified TCR beta CDR3 regions from RNA transcripts. HTBI primers were used for first-round RT-PCR of the TCR CDR3. TCRdb independently ran MiXCR on the multiplex PCR reads; one entry per CDR3 protein. Of about 360,000 distinct CDR3 sequences in the sample, roughly an eighth are singletons; the top ten hold less than 10%. This clonotype was counted many times. What it binds is not known. The CDR3 sequence is 14 residues long. Trimming pared 0 bases from V and 6 bases from J, leaving 11 bases between. CDR1 LGHNA and CDR2 YSLEER come from the germline V gene. Clinical symptoms, serum thyroxine, TRAb, thyroid ultrasound and orbital computed tomography established diagnosis. The authors obtained PBMCs from roughly 9.7 ml of fresh peripheral blood.

The sample taken for sequencing was blood. The sequence came from a woman aged 18-29 years with Graves' hyperthyroidism. The genes are TRBV4-3 and TRBJ1-1; D gene uncertain. CDR3 region: CASSQDAKRAEAFF. CDR3 in DNA: TGCGCCAGCAGCCAAGATGCCAAACGGGCTGAAGCTTTCTTT.